This T cell receptor (beta chain) was recovered during a study of cytomegalovirus exposure and HLA in healthy donors. PCR amplification relied on 60 Vbeta primers (plus 13 Jbeta primers). The repertoire was sequenced with immunoSEQ multiplex PCR; TCRdb's copy has only in-frame clones and lacks some. The table includes around 140,000 clones, 82% detected once. This clonotype was obtained from a woman in her fifties or sixties in good health and CMV-seropositive. The sequencing sample was made of PBMCs.

As DNA, the CDR3 is TGCGCCAGCAGCTCCCAGGGACTTCAAGAGACCCAGTACTTC. Translation gives CASSSQGLQETQYF. This chain links TRBV5-1 with TRBJ2-5, with D perhaps TRBD2 (6 bases). The CDR3 sequence is 14 residues long. Germline assignment: CDR1 SGHRS and CDR2 YFSETQ. V lost 3 bases and J 2 bases, leaving 11 bases between the germline ends.